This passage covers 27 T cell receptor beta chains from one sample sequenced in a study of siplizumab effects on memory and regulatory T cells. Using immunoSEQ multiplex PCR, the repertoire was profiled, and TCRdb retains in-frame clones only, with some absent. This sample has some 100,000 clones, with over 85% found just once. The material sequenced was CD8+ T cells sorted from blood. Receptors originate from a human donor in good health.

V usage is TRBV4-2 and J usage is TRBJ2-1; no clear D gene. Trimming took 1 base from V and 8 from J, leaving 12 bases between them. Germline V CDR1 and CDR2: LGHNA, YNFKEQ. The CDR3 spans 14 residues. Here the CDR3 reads CASSQGVGLYEQFF. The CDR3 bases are TGTGCCAGCAGCCAAGGAGTTGGGCTCTATGAGCAGTTCTTC.

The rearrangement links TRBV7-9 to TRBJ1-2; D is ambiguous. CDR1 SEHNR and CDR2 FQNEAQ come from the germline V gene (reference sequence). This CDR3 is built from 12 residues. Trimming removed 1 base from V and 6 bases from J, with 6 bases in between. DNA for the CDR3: TGTGCCAGCAGCTTAGAGGCCCATGGCTACACCTTC. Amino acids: CASSLEAHGYTF.

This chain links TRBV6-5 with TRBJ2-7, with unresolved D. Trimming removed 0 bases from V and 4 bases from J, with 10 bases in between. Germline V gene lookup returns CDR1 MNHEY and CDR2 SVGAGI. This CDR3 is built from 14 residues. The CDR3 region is CASSYSEAGYEQYF. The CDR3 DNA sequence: TGTGCCAGCAGTTACTCAGAAGCCGGATACGAGCAGTACTTC.

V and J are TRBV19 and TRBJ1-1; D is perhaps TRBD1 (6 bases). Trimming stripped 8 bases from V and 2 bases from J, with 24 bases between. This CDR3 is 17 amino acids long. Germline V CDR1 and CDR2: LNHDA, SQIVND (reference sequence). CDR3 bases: TGTGCCAGTCTTTCCGGTCCCGGGGGCTCAGAAAACACTGAAGCTTTCTTT. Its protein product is CASLSGPGGSENTEAFF.

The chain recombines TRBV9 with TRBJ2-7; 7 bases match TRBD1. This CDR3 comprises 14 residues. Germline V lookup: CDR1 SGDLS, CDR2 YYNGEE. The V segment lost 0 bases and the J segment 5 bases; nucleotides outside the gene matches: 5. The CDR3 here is CASSVAYRGNEQYF. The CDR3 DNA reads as TGTGCCAGCAGCGTAGCTTACAGGGGTAACGAGCAGTACTTC. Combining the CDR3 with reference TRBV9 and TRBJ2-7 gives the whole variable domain DSGVTQTPKHLITATGQRVTLRCSPRSGDLSVYWYQQSLDQGLQFLIQYYNGEERAKGNILERFSAQQFPDLHSELNLSSLELGDSALYFCASSVAYRGNEQYFGPGTRLTVT.

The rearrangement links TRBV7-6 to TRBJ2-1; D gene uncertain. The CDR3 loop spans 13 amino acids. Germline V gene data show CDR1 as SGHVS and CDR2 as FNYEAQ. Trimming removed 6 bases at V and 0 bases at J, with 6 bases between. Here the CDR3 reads CASSESSYNEQFF. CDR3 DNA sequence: TGTGCCAGCAGTGAGAGCTCCTACAATGAGCAGTTCTTC.

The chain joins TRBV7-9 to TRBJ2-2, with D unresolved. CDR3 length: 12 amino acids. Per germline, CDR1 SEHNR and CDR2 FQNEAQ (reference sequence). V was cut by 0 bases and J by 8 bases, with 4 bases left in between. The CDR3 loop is CASSLAYGELFF. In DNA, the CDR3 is TGTGCCAGCAGCTTAGCATATGGGGAGCTGTTTTTT.

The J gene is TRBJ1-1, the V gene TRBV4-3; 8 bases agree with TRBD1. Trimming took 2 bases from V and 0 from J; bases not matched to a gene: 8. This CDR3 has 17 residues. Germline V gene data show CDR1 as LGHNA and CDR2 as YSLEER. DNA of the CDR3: TGCGCCAGCAGCCAACAATACAGGGGGATGGTGAACACTGAAGCTTTCTTT. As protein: CASSQQYRGMVNTEAFF.

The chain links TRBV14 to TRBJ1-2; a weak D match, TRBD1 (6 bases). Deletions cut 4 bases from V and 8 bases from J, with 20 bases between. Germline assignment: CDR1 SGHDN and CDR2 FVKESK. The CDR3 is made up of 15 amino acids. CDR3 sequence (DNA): TGTGCCAGCAGCCCCCACAAACAGGGTAGAGGAGGCTACACCTTC. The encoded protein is CASSPHKQGRGGYTF.

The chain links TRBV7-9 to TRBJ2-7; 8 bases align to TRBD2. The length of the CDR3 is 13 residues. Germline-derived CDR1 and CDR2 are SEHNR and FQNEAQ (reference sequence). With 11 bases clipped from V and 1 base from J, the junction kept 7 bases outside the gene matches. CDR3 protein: CAWAGGESYEQYF. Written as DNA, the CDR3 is TGTGCCTGGGCGGGGGGCGAGTCCTACGAGCAGTACTTC. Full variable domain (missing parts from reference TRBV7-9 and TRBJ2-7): DTGVSQNPRHKITKRGQNVTFRCDPISEHNRLYWYRQTLGQGPEFLTYFQNEAQLEKSRLLSDRFSAERPKGSFSTLEIQRTEQGDSAMYLCAWAGGESYEQYFGPGTRLTVT.

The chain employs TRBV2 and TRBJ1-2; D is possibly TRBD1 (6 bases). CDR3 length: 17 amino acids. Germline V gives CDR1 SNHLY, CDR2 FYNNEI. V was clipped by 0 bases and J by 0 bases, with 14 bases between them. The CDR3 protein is CASSEAVGQTANYGYTF. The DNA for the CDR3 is TGTGCCAGCAGTGAAGCGGTCGGACAGACCGCTAACTATGGCTACACCTTC.

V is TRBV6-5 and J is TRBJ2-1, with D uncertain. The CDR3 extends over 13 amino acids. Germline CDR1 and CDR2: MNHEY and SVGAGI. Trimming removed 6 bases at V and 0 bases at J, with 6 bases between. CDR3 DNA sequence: TGTGCCAGCAGGGCTAGCTCCTACAATGAGCAGTTCTTC. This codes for CASRASSYNEQFF.

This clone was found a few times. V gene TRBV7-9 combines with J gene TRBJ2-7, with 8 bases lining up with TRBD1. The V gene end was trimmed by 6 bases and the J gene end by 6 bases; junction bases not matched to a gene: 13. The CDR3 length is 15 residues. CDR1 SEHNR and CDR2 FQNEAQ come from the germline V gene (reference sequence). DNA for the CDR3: TGTGCCAGCAGGCCCGAACAGGGGGTTGGTGGCGAGCAGTACTTC. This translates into CASRPEQGVGGEQYF.

CDR3 amino acids: CASSLGLQETQYF. CDR3 coding DNA: TGTGCCAGCAGCTTAGGGCTCCAAGAGACCCAGTACTTC. J is TRBJ2-5 and V is TRBV7-9; D gene uncertain. With 1 base removed from V and 1 base from J, the gap between germline ends came to 4 bases. The CDR3 covers 13 residues. Per the germline V gene, CDR1 is SEHNR and CDR2 is FQNEAQ (reference sequence).

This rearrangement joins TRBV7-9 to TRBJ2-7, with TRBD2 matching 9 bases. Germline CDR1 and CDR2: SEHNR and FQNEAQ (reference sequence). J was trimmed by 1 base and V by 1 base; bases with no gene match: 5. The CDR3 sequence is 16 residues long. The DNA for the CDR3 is TGTGCCAGCAGCTTAGAGCCTAGCGGGGCATCCTACGAGCAGTACTTC. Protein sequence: CASSLEPSGASYEQYF.

DNA of the CDR3: TGCGCCAGCAGCTTTGAAGGGACATCGAACAATGAGCAGTTCTTC. It codes for CASSFEGTSNNEQFF. The rearrangement uses TRBV5-1 and TRBJ2-1; TRBD1 is a possible D gene (6 bases). Trimming took off 2 bases at V and 5 bases at J, with 14 bases between the two ends. Germline CDR1 reads SGHRS; CDR2 reads YFSETQ. The CDR3 spans 15 residues.

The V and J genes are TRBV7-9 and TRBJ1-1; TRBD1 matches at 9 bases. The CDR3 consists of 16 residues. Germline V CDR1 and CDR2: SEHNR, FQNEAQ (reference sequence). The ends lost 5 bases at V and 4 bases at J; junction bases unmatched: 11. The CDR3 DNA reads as TGTGCCAGCAGCAATGGACAGGGGCTCTTGAGCACTGAAGCTTTCTTT. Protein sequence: CASSNGQGLLSTEAFF. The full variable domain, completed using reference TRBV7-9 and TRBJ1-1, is DTGVSQNPRHKITKRGQNVTFRCDPISEHNRLYWYRQTLGQGPEFLTYFQNEAQLEKSRLLSDRFSAERPKGSFSTLEIQRTEQGDSAMYLCASSNGQGLLSTEAFFGQGTRLTVV.

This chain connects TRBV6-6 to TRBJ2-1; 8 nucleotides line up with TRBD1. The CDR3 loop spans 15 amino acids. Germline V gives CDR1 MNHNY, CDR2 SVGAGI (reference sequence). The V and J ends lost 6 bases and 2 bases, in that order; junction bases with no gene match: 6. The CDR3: CASRPTGGTYNEQFF. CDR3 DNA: TGTGCCAGCAGACCAACAGGGGGAACCTACAATGAGCAGTTCTTC.

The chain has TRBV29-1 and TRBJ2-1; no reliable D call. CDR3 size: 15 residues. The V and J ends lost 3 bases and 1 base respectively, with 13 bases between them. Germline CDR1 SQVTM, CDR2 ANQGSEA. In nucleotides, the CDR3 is TGCAGCGTTGAGCCGTCGCGGCCTTCCTACAATGAGCAGTTCTTC. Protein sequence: CSVEPSRPSYNEQFF.

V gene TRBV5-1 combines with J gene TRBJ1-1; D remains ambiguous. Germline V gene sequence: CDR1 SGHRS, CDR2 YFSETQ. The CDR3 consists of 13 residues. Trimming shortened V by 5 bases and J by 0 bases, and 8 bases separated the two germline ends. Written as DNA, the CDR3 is TGCGCCAGCAGAATACAGATGAACACTGAAGCTTTCTTT. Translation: CASRIQMNTEAFF.

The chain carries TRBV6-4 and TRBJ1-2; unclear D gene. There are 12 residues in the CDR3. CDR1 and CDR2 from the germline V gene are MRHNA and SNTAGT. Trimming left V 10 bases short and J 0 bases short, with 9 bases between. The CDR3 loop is CATSTANYGYTF. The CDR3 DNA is TGTGCCACCTCTACGGCTAACTATGGCTACACCTTC.

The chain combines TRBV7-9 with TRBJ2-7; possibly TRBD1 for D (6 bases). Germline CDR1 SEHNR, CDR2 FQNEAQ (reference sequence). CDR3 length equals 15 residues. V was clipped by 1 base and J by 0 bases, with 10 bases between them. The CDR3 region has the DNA TGTGCCAGCAGCTTAGTAGGGGGTAGCTCCTACGAGCAGTACTTC. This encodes CASSLVGGSSYEQYF.

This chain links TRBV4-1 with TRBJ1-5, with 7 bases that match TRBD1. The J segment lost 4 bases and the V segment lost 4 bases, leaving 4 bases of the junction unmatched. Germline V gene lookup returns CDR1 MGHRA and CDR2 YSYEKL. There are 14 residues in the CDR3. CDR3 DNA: TGCGCCAGCAGCCTGGGACAGAGTAATCAGCCCCAGCATTTT. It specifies CASSLGQSNQPQHF.

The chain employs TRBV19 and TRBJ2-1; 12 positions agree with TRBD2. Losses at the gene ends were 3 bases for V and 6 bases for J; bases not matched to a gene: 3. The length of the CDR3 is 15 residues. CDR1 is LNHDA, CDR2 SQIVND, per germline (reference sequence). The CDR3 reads CASSILAGGGNEQFF. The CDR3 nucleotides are TGTGCCAGTAGTATTCTAGCGGGAGGGGGCAATGAGCAGTTCTTC.

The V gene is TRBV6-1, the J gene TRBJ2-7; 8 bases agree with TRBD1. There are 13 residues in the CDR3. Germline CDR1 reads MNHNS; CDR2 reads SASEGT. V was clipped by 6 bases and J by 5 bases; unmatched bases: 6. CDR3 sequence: CASRDRERDEQYF. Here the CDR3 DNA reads TGTGCCAGCAGGGACAGGGAGCGGGACGAGCAGTACTTC.

The CDR3 is CASIQTVNQPQHF. The CDR3 region has the DNA TGTGCCAGTATCCAGACAGTCAATCAGCCCCAGCATTTT. The chain is built from TRBV19 and TRBJ1-5; D possibly corresponds to TRBD1 (5 bases). Germline lookup yields CDR1 LNHDA and CDR2 SQIVND (reference sequence). Trimming took off 7 bases at V and 3 bases at J, with 10 bases between the two ends. The CDR3 is 13 residues long.

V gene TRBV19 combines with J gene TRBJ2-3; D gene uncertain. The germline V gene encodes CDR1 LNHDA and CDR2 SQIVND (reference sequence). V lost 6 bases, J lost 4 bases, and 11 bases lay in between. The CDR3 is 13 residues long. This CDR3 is CASSPGPADTQYF. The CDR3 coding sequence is TGTGCCAGTAGCCCCGGACCCGCAGATACGCAGTATTTT.